Listed below are T cell receptor beta chains from one sample, sequenced in a study of T-cell reconstitution after alpha-beta-depleted transplantation in children. TCRdb independently ran MiXCR on the PCR reads; one entry per CDR3 protein. The data contain some 640,000 distinct CDR3 sequences, about 15% of them seen just once; the ten biggest clones take up about 1.1%. Here the sequenced sample was PBMCs from the stem cell graft donor, taken from the stem cell graft. Receptor source: a human donor who donated a stem cell graft to a child with acute myeloid leukemia. Each CDR3 is given with its conserved first and last residue. Each record gives: D gene, J gene, V gene, CDR3 protein. The D gene is left open where the match is weak.

D: NA; J: TRBJ2-1; V: TRBV3-1; CDR3: CASSYPTGNEQFF
D: NA; J: TRBJ1-1; V: TRBV12-3/TRBV12-4; CDR3: CASSLVNKNTEAFF
D: TRBD1; J: TRBJ1-4; V: TRBV20-1; CDR3: CSARGQGVWDEKLFF
D: NA; J: TRBJ2-7; V: TRBV20-1; CDR3: CSVRGQVRYEQYF
D: TRBD1; J: TRBJ2-1; V: TRBV7-8; CDR3: CASSLGQGATEQFF
D: NA; J: TRBJ2-6; V: TRBV11-2; CDR3: CASSSNSRGANVLTF
D: TRBD1; J: TRBJ1-4; V: TRBV7-6; CDR3: CASSYRTGNYEKLFF
D: NA; J: TRBJ2-2; V: TRBV6-4; CDR3: CASSQGSTTGELFF
D: TRBD1; J: TRBJ1-1; V: TRBV15; CDR3: CATSRAPTGAAMNTEAFF
D: NA; J: TRBJ1-5; V: TRBV21-1; CDR3: CASSKKDRSNSNQPQHF
D: NA; J: TRBJ1-1; V: TRBV20-1; CDR3: CSARDGPNLEAFF
D: NA; J: TRBJ2-2; V: TRBV20-1; CDR3: CSARTGLANTGELFF